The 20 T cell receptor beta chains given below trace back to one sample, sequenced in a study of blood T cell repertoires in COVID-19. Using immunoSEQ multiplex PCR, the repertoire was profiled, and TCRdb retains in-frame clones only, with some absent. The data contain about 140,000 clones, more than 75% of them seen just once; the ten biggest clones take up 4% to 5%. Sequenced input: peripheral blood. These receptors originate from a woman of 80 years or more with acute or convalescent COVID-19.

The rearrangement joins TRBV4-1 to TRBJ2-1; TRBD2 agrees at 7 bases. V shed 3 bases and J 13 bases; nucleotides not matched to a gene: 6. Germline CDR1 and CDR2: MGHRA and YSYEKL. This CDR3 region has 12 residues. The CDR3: CASSHIGGRQFF. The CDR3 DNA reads TGCGCCAGCAGCCACATAGGCGGGAGACAGTTCTTC.

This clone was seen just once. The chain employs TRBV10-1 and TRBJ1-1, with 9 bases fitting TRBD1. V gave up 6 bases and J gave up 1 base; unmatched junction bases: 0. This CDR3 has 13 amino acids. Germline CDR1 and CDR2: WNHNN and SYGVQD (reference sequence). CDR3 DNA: TGCGCCAGCAGACAGGGGGCGAACACTGAAGCTTTCTTT. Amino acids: CASRQGANTEAFF.

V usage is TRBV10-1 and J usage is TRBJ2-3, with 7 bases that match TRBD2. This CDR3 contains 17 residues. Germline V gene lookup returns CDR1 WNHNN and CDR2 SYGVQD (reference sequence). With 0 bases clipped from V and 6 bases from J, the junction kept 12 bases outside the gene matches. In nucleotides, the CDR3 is TGCGCCAGCAGTGAGTCGATCGGCCCGGGGGGATCGGATACGCAGTATTTT. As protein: CASSESIGPGGSDTQYF.

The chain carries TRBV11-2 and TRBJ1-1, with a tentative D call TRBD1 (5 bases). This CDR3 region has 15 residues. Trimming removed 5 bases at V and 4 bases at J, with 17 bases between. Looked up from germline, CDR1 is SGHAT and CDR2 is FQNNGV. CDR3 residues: CASSRAMGRATEAFF. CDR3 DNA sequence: TGTGCCAGCAGCCGGGCGATGGGGCGCGCCACTGAAGCTTTCTTT.

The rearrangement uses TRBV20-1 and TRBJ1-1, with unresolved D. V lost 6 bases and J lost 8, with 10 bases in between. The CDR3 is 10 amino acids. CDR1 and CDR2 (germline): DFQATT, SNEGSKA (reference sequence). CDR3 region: CSAPRREAFF. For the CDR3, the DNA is TGCAGTGCCCCTCGGAGGGAAGCTTTCTTT.

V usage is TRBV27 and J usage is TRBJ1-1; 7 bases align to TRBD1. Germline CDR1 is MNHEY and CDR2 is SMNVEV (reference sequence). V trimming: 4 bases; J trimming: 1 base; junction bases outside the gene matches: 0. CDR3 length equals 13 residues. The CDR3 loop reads CASSYRGNTEAFF. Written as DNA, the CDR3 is TGTGCCAGCAGTTACAGGGGGAACACTGAAGCTTTCTTT.

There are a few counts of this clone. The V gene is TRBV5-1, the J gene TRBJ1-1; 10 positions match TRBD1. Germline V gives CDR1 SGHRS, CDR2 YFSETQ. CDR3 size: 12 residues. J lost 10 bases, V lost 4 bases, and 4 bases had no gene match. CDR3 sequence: CASSLGQGGAFF. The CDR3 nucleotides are TGCGCCAGCAGCCTCGGACAGGGGGGAGCTTTCTTT.

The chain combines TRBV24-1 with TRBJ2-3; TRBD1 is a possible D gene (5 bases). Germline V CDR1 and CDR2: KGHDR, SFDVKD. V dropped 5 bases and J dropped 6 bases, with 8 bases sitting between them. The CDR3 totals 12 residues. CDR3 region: CATSGTGDTQYF. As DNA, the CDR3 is TGTGCCACCAGTGGCACAGGTGATACGCAGTATTTT.

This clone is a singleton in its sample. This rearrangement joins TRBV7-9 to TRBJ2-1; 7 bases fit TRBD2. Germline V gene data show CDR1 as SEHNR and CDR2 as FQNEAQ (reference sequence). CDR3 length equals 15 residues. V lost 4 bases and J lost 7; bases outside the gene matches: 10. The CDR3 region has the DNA TGTGCCAGCAGCTCGGGACTACAAGGAGGAAATGAGCAGTTCTTC. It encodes CASSSGLQGGNEQFF.

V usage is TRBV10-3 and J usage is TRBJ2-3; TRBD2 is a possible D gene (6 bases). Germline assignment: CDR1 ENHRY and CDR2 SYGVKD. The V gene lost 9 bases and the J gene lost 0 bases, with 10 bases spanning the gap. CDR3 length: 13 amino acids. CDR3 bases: TGTGCCATGGGTGCGGGGAGCACAGATACGCAGTATTTT. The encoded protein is CAMGAGSTDTQYF.

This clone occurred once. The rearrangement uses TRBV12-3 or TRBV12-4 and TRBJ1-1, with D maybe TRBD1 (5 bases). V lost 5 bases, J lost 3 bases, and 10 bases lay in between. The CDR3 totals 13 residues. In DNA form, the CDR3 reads TGTGCCAGCAGTGGACGGACATACACTGAAGCTTTCTTT. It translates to CASSGRTYTEAFF.

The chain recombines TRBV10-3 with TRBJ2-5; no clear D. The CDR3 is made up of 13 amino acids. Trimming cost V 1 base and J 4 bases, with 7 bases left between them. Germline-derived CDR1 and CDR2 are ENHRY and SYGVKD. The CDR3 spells CAISEWSGETQYF. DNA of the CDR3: TGTGCCATCAGTGAGTGGTCGGGAGAGACCCAGTACTTC.

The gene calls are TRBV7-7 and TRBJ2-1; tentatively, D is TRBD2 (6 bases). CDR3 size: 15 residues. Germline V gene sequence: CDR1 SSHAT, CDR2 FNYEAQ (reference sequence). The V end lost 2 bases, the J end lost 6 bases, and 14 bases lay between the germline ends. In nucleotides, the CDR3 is TGTGCCAGCAGCTTAAAGGAGGGGCGAGCCAATGAGCAGTTCTTC. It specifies CASSLKEGRANEQFF.

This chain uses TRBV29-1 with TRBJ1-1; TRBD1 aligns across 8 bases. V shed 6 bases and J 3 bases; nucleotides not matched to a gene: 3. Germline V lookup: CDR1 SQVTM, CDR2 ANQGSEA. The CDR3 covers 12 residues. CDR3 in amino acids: CSVDRGDTEAFF. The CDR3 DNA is TGCAGCGTAGACAGGGGTGACACTGAAGCTTTCTTT.

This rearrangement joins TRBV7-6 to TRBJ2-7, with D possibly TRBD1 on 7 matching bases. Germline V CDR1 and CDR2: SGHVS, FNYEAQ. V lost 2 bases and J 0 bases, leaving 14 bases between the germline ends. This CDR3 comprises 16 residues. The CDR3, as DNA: TGTGCCAGCAGCTTAATCGCAGGGGGGAACTCCTACGAGCAGTACTTC. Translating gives CASSLIAGGNSYEQYF.

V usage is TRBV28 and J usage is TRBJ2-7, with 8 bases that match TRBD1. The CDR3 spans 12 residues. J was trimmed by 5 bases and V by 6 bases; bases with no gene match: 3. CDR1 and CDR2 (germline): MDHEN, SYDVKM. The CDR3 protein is CASRPGGNEQYF. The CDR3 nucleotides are TGTGCCAGCAGGCCAGGGGGCAACGAGCAGTACTTC.

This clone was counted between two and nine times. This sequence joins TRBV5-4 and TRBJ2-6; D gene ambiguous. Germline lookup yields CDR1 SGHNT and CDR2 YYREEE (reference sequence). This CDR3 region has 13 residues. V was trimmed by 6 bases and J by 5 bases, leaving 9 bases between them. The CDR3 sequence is CASTGNRANVLTF. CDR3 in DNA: TGTGCCAGCACCGGTAATAGGGCCAACGTCCTGACTTTC. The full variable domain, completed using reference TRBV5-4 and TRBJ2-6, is ETGVTQSPTHLIKTRGQQVTLRCSSQSGHNTVSWYQQALGQGPQFIFQYYREEENGRGNFPPRFSGLQFPNYSSELNVNALELDDSALYLCASTGNRANVLTFGAGSRLTVL.

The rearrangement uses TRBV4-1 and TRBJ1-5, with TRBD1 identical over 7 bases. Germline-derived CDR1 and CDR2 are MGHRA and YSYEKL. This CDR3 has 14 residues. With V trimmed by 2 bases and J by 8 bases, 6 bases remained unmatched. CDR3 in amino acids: CASSQPPTGKPQHF. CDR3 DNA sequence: TGCGCCAGCAGCCAACCCCCGACAGGGAAGCCCCAGCATTTT.

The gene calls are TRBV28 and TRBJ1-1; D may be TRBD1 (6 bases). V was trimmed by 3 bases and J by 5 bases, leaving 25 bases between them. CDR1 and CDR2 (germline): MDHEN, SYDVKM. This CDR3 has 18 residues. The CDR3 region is CASSFFYRGGRLGTEAFF. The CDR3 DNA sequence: TGTGCCAGCAGTTTCTTTTATCGGGGGGGGCGCTTGGGAACTGAAGCTTTCTTT.

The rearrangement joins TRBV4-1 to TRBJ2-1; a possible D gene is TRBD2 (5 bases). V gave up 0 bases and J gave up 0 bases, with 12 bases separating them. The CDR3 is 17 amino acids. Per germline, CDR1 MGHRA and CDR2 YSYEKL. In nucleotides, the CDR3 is TGCGCCAGCAGCCAAGATACTCGTGGGAGCTCCTACAATGAGCAGTTCTTC. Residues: CASSQDTRGSSYNEQFF.